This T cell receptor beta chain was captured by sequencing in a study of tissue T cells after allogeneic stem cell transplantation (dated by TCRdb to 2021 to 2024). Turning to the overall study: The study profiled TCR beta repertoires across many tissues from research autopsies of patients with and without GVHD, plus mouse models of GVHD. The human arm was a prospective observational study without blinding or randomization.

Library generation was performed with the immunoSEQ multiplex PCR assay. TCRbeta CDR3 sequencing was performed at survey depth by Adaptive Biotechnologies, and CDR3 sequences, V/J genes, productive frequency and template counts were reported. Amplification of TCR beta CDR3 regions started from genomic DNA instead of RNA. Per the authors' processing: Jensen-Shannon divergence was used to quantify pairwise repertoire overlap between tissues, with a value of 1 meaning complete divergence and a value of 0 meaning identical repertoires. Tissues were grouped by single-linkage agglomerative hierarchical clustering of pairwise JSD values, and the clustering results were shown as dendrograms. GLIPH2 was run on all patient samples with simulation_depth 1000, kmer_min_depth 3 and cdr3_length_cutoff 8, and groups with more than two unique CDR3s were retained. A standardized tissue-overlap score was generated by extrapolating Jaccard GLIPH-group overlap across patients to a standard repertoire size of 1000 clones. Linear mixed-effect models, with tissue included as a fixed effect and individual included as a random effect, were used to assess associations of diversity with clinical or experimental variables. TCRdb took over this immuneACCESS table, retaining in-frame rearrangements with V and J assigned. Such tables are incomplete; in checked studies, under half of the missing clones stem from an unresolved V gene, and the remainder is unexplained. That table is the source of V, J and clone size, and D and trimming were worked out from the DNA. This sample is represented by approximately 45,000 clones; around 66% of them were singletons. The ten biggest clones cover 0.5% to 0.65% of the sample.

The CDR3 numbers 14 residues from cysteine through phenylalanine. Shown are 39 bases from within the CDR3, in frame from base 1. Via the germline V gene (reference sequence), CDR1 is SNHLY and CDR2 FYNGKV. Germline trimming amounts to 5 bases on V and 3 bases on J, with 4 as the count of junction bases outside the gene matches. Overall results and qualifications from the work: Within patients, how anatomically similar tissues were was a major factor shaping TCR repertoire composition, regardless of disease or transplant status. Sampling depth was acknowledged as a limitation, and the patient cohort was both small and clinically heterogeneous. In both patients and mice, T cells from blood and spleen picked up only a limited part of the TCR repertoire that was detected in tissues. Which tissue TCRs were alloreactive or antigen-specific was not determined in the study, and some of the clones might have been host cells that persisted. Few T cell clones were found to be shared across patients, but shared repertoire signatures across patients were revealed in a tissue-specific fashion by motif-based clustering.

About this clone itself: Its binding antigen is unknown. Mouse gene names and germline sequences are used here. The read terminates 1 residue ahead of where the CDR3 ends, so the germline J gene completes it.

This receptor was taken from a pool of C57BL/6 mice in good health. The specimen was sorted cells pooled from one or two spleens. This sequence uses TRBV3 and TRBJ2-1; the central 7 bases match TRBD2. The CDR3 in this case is CASSPGGGYAEQFF. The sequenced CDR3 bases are TGTGCCAGCAGCCCGGGGGGGGGCTATGCTGAGCAGTTC.